This TCR beta chain stems from a study of blood T cell repertoires in COVID-19. The wider study: Donors in the United States, Italy and Spain gave samples during acute or convalescent COVID-19. Sources were T cells, B-cell-depleted T cells, or PBMCs; the material itself was cDNA or gDNA.

Germline lookup yields CDR1 SGHRS and CDR2 YFSETQ. V gave up 5 bases and J gave up 3 bases; unmatched junction bases: 7. This CDR3 contains 16 residues. Authors' processing steps: Amplified reference gene primers provided the basis for estimating nucleated cell counts. Sequenced by immunoSEQ multiplex PCR; TCRdb stores in-frame clones only, minus some. V and J calls and clone size are as listed in that table; D and trimming were resolved from the DNA. The sample shows 200,000 or so clones, 85% to 90% of them seen only once. The chain recombines TRBV5-1 with TRBJ2-1, with 11 positions matching TRBD2. Sequencing used peripheral blood. The clonotype comes from a woman aged 70-85 years with acute or convalescent COVID-19. The CDR3 region has the DNA TGCGCCAGCAGGCCCGCCGGGACTAGCGGCTACAATGAGCAGTTCTTC. It specifies CASRPAGTSGYNEQFF.